The 18 T cell receptor beta chains reported below all come from one sample, sequenced in a study of CD8 T cells in Susac syndrome (dated by TCRdb to about 2019). Library creation used the immunoSEQ multiplex PCR assay. RNA was extracted using the RNeasy kit, and about 0.45 to 1 microgram was reverse transcribed with random hexamers. In-frame beta chains were kept once TCRdb had trimmed the public reads at Q25 with fastp and called clones with MiXCR. Rows with a matching CDR3 protein are joined into one entry that keeps the most common DNA and genes. In all, the sample holds 130,000 or so distinct CDR3 sequences, and around 90% of those were seen once. 0.2% to 0.25% of the sample comes from the top ten. The sample consisted of CD8+ T cells from PBMCs. The receptors were sampled from a human donor with multiple sclerosis.

The rearrangement uses TRBV27 and TRBJ2-6, with D uncertain. V lost 2 bases and J 2 bases, leaving 4 bases between the germline ends. The CDR3 extends over 14 amino acids. The germline gives CDR1 MNHEY, CDR2 SMNVEV (reference sequence). This CDR3 reads CASSLVPGANVLTF. Here the CDR3 DNA reads TGTGCCAGCAGTTTAGTGCCTGGGGCCAACGTCCTGACTTTC.

The chain joins TRBV12-3 or TRBV12-4 to TRBJ2-3, with 9 bases lining up with TRBD1. V lost 5 bases to trimming and J lost 4 bases; unmatched junction nucleotides: 7. The CDR3 extends over 15 amino acids. CDR3 amino acids: CASSLWTGAPDTQYF. The CDR3 region has the DNA TGTGCCAGCAGTCTCTGGACAGGGGCCCCAGATACGCAGTATTTT.

The rearrangement links TRBV29-1 to TRBJ1-1, with D uncertain. The CDR3 is 10 amino acids. Per the germline V gene, CDR1 is SQVTM and CDR2 is ANQGSEA. V lost 5 bases, J lost 7 bases, and 8 bases lay in between. CDR3 sequence (DNA): TGCAGCGTTTTAACTGGTGAAGCTTTCTTT. It yields the protein CSVLTGEAFF.

This chain joins TRBV7-3 and TRBJ2-5, with unresolved D. Germline CDR1 is SGHTA and CDR2 is FQGTGA. CDR3 length: 13 residues. V dropped 5 bases and J dropped 4 bases, with 11 bases sitting between them. CDR3 residues: CASSPTSGETQYF. The CDR3 DNA is TGTGCCAGCAGCCCCACCTCCGGAGAGACCCAGTACTTC.

The chain's CDR3 is CASSPTRGVATNEKLFF. Written as DNA, the CDR3 is TGTGCCAGCTCACCAACCCGAGGAGTTGCAACTAATGAAAAACTGTTTTTT. The chain links TRBV18 to TRBJ1-4, with unresolved D. CDR3 length equals 17 residues. V lost 2 bases and J lost 0, with 13 bases in between. Germline V gene lookup returns CDR1 KGHSH and CDR2 LQKENI.

DNA for the CDR3: TGTGCCAGCAGTTTTGGACCTGAAACAGATACGCAGTATTTT. Translated, it gives CASSFGPETDTQYF. The chain couples TRBV27 to TRBJ2-3, with D unclear. Trimming stripped 3 bases from V and 3 bases from J, with 10 bases between. The CDR3 runs to 14 residues. The germline gives CDR1 MNHEY, CDR2 SMNVEV (reference sequence).

This chain uses TRBV12-3 or TRBV12-4 with TRBJ2-6; D is ambiguous. The V and J ends lost 5 bases and 2 bases respectively, with 10 bases between them. The CDR3 spans 15 residues. In DNA form, the CDR3 reads TGTGCCAGCAGTAAACCCCAGGCTGGGGCCAACGTCCTGACTTTC. This translates into CASSKPQAGANVLTF.

This clonotype appeared a single time. The chain uses TRBV6-6 and TRBJ1-3, with D possibly matching TRBD1 (5 bases). The CDR3 is 15 residues long. The germline CDR1 and CDR2 sequences are MNHNY and SVGAGI (reference sequence). The V and J ends lost 0 bases and 7 bases respectively, with 13 bases between them. The CDR3 DNA reads as TGTGCCAGCAGTTACTCGGGAGGGGAGGAGAACACCATATATTTT. Amino acids: CASSYSGGEENTIYF.

This chain joins TRBV28 and TRBJ1-5; a possible D gene is TRBD1 (6 bases). Germline V CDR1 and CDR2: MDHEN, SYDVKM. The length of the CDR3 is 13 residues. V was shortened by 11 bases and J by 4 bases, with 15 bases between the two germline ends. The CDR3 loop reads CAAEGGVNQPQHF. In DNA form, the CDR3 reads TGTGCCGCAGAGGGGGGAGTTAATCAGCCCCAGCATTTT.

The J gene is TRBJ1-2, the V gene TRBV27; D unresolved. V shed 2 bases and J shed 4 bases, with 8 bases lying between them. Germline V gene lookup returns CDR1 MNHEY and CDR2 SMNVEV (reference sequence). This CDR3 is built from 13 residues. The CDR3, as DNA: TGTGCCAGCAGTTTACGGTTGGGCTATGGCTACACCTTC. It specifies CASSLRLGYGYTF.

This rearrangement joins TRBV14 to TRBJ2-1; D is unclear. Trimming removed 3 bases from V and 6 bases from J, with 15 bases in between. Looked up from germline, CDR1 is SGHDN and CDR2 is FVKESK. The CDR3 is made up of 15 amino acids. The CDR3 region is CASSHLDLTPNEQFF. The CDR3 DNA sequence: TGTGCCAGCAGCCACTTAGATTTGACTCCCAATGAGCAGTTCTTC.

The gene calls are TRBV6-5 and TRBJ2-5; D is uncertain. Trimming removed 7 bases at V and 5 bases at J, with 17 bases between. This CDR3 region has 14 residues. Germline V gives CDR1 MNHEY, CDR2 SVGAGI. The chain's CDR3 is CASTPGSGWETQYF. The DNA for the CDR3 is TGTGCCAGCACCCCGGGCTCTGGATGGGAGACCCAGTACTTC.

This chain joins TRBV27 and TRBJ2-3; the D gene is possibly TRBD1 (5 bases). V was pared by 2 bases and J by 0 bases, with 12 bases between. The CDR3 is made up of 16 amino acids. Germline-derived CDR1 and CDR2 are MNHEY and SMNVEV (reference sequence). CDR3 coding DNA: TGTGCCAGCAGTTTACAGGGAACCTATAGCACAGATACGCAGTATTTT. This translates into CASSLQGTYSTDTQYF.

The chain is built from TRBV4-1 and TRBJ2-3; D is possibly TRBD2 (5 bases). With 1 base removed from V and 2 bases from J, the gap between germline ends came to 7 bases. Germline CDR1 is MGHRA and CDR2 is YSYEKL. The CDR3 spans 14 residues. Here the CDR3 reads CASSQAGITDTQYF. CDR3 DNA: TGCGCCAGCAGCCAAGCGGGAATCACAGATACGCAGTATTTT.

This clonotype was recorded once. This chain connects TRBV15 to TRBJ2-2; 7 nucleotides align to TRBD1. This CDR3 has 15 amino acids. Germline V lookup: CDR1 LNHNV, CDR2 YYDKDF (reference sequence). Unmatched junction bases numbered 6, after V lost 5 bases and J lost 3 bases. CDR3 DNA sequence: TGTGCCACCAGCGGATACACAGGGGACACCGGGGAGCTGTTTTTT. As protein: CATSGYTGDTGELFF.

This rearrangement joins TRBV20-1 to TRBJ2-1, with TRBD2 as a possible D gene (6 bases). Germline CDR1 reads DFQATT; CDR2 reads SNEGSKA (reference sequence). The CDR3 is 12 amino acids. The CDR3 region has the DNA TGCTCCTCATTGGCGGGGAACAATGAGCAGTTCTTC. Residues: CSSLAGNNEQFF.

The chain has TRBV20-1 and TRBJ1-4; D gene ambiguous. The CDR3 extends over 15 amino acids. Trimming took 3 bases from V and 9 from J, leaving 20 bases between them. The germline V gene encodes CDR1 DFQATT and CDR2 SNEGSKA (reference sequence). CDR3 DNA sequence: TGCAGTGCTAGTGTGAGTCTTGGTCTGGAAAAAAAACTGTTTTTT. As protein: CSASVSLGLEKKLFF.

V is TRBV7-6 and J is TRBJ2-5; 9 bases map to TRBD1. CDR3 length equals 14 residues. V shed 4 bases and J 5 bases; nucleotides not matched to a gene: 5. The germline V gene has CDR1 SGHVS and CDR2 FNYEAQ. This chain's CDR3 is CASSWGQGKETQYF. CDR3 in DNA: TGTGCCAGCAGCTGGGGACAGGGAAAGGAGACCCAGTACTTC.